These 16 T cell receptor beta chains share one sample of origin, sequenced in a study of siplizumab effects on memory and regulatory T cells. TCRdb's copy holds only in-frame clones and misses some; the assay was immunoSEQ multiplex PCR. The table records roughly 100,000 clones, roughly 92% of them present only once. Sequenced: Tregs sorted from blood. The receptors originated from a human donor in good health.

This chain uses TRBV5-1 with TRBJ1-2, with D unclear. Trimming pared 4 bases from V and 0 bases from J, leaving 7 bases between. Germline CDR1 reads SGHRS; CDR2 reads YFSETQ. The CDR3 length is 13 residues. The CDR3 sequence: CASSPYSNYGYTF. CDR3 nucleotide sequence: TGCGCCAGCAGCCCGTACTCTAACTATGGCTACACCTTC.

This clone has a handful of counts. The CDR3 spells CASSLAGHMVAAEAFF. The CDR3 nucleotides are TGCGCCAGCAGCTTGGCCGGGCACATGGTAGCGGCTGAAGCTTTCTTT. The genes are TRBV5-1 and TRBJ1-1; D not resolved. Germline V gene lookup returns CDR1 SGHRS and CDR2 YFSETQ. The CDR3 length is 16 residues. Deletions cut 0 bases from V and 6 bases from J, with 18 bases between. The complete variable domain, with remaining parts taken from reference TRBV5-1 and TRBJ1-1, reads KAGVTQTPRYLIKTRGQQVTLSCSPISGHRSVSWYQQTPGQGLQFLFEYFSETQRNKGNFPGRFSGRQFSNSRSEMNVSTLELGDSALYLCASSLAGHMVAAEAFFGQGTRLTVV.

The chain couples TRBV5-1 to TRBJ1-1; no firm D call. Germline V gene data show CDR1 as SGHRS and CDR2 as YFSETQ. The CDR3 sequence is 13 residues long. The V end lost 1 base, the J end lost 3 bases, and 7 bases lay between the germline ends. For the CDR3, the DNA is TGCGCCAGCAGCTTGTTGGCAGACACTGAAGCTTTCTTT. Translated, it gives CASSLLADTEAFF.

The chain joins TRBV5-1 to TRBJ2-2, with TRBD2 identical over 9 bases. V trimming: 6 bases; J trimming: 5 bases; junction bases outside the gene matches: 14. CDR1 is SGHRS and CDR2 is YFSETQ in the germline V gene. This CDR3 is 17 amino acids long. CDR3 residues: CASIELFSGSGTGELFF. CDR3 DNA sequence: TGCGCCAGCATCGAACTTTTTAGCGGGAGCGGGACCGGGGAGCTGTTTTTT. Full variable domain (missing parts from reference TRBV5-1 and TRBJ2-2): KAGVTQTPRYLIKTRGQQVTLSCSPISGHRSVSWYQQTPGQGLQFLFEYFSETQRNKGNFPGRFSGRQFSNSRSEMNVSTLELGDSALYLCASIELFSGSGTGELFFGEGSRLTVL.

The V gene is TRBV7-2, the J gene TRBJ1-1, with D uncertain. CDR3 length: 13 residues. V shed 7 bases and J shed 10 bases, with 19 bases lying between them. CDR1 is SGHTA and CDR2 is FQGNSA in the germline V gene. The CDR3 reads CASTYIEVSIAFF. The CDR3 DNA reads TGTGCCAGCACCTATATAGAAGTGTCGATAGCTTTCTTT.

The count of this clone is one. The chain recombines TRBV7-8 with TRBJ2-5, with unresolved D. V was pared by 1 base and J by 7 bases, with 10 bases between. This CDR3 has 13 residues. CDR1 SGHVS and CDR2 FQNEAQ come from the germline V gene. The CDR3 is CASSLVPLGTQYF. CDR3 bases: TGTGCCAGCAGCTTAGTCCCTCTCGGGACCCAGTACTTC.

V usage is TRBV4-1 and J usage is TRBJ2-3, with 10 bases that match TRBD2. The CDR3 covers 17 residues. Germline assignment: CDR1 MGHRA and CDR2 YSYEKL. Unmatched junction bases numbered 16, after V lost 3 bases and J lost 10 bases. This chain's CDR3 is CASSQERGLAGVFPQYF. CDR3 coding DNA: TGCGCCAGCAGCCAGGAGAGGGGCCTAGCGGGGGTTTTCCCGCAGTATTTT.

This chain joins TRBV9 and TRBJ2-5; 8 nucleotides line up with TRBD1. This CDR3 comprises 14 residues. The V and J ends lost 3 bases and 5 bases, in that order; junction bases with no gene match: 6. Per germline, CDR1 SGDLS and CDR2 YYNGEE. The CDR3 region is CASSGSGGVETQYF. In DNA, the CDR3 is TGTGCCAGCAGCGGCTCAGGGGGCGTGGAGACCCAGTACTTC. Filled out from reference TRBV9 and TRBJ2-5, the complete variable domain reads DSGVTQTPKHLITATGQRVTLRCSPRSGDLSVYWYQQSLDQGLQFLIQYYNGEERAKGNILERFSAQQFPDLHSELNLSSLELGDSALYFCASSGSGGVETQYFGPGTRLLVL.

CDR3 sequence: CASSQDAVPSEQFF. The CDR3 nucleotides are TGCGCCAGCAGCCAAGACGCAGTGCCGAGTGAGCAGTTCTTC. The rearrangement uses TRBV4-3 and TRBJ2-1, with no clear D. The CDR3 extends over 14 amino acids. The V and J ends lost 0 bases and 9 bases respectively, with 12 bases between them. In germline, CDR1 is LGHNA, CDR2 YSLEER.

The chain links TRBV19 to TRBJ2-2; D unresolved. The CDR3 length is 15 residues. Between the trimmed V and J ends, which lost 3 bases and 1 base, there was a span of 9 bases. Germline lookup yields CDR1 LNHDA and CDR2 SQIVND (reference sequence). The CDR3 bases are TGTGCCAGTAGTATCCCCAGGAAGAACACCGGGGAGCTGTTTTTT. Translation: CASSIPRKNTGELFF.

The chain combines TRBV19 with TRBJ1-1; possible D gene TRBD1, 5 bases. Trimming removed 8 bases at V and 2 bases at J, with 18 bases between. This CDR3 region has 15 residues. CDR1 and CDR2 (germline): LNHDA, SQIVND (reference sequence). CDR3 bases: TGTGCCAGTTTTCGATCTAACCAGGGAAACACTGAAGCTTTCTTT. It is translated as CASFRSNQGNTEAFF.

The J gene is TRBJ2-5, the V gene TRBV4-2; D may be TRBD1 or TRBD2 (5 bases each). V gave up 2 bases and J gave up 6 bases, with 22 bases separating them. The CDR3 runs to 17 residues. CDR1 is LGHNA and CDR2 is YNFKEQ in the germline V gene. The CDR3 nucleotides are TGTGCCAGCAGCCAACCCCTCGGGGCTAGCCAAACACAGACCCAGTACTTC. This codes for CASSQPLGASQTQTQYF.

The V gene is TRBV5-1, the J gene TRBJ1-3; possibly TRBD1 for D (5 bases). CDR1 is SGHRS, CDR2 YFSETQ, per germline. Trimming took off 6 bases at V and 4 bases at J, with 14 bases between the two ends. The CDR3 has 14 amino acids. This chain's CDR3 is CASKGQGAGNTIYF. In DNA form, the CDR3 reads TGCGCCAGCAAGGGGCAGGGAGCGGGAAACACCATATATTTT.

V usage is TRBV30 and J usage is TRBJ1-5; D remains unclear. This CDR3 is 14 amino acids long. V lost 1 base and J 6 bases, leaving 13 bases between the germline ends. Germline CDR1 reads GTSNPN; CDR2 reads SVGIG (reference sequence). Here the CDR3 DNA reads TGTGCCTGGAGTGGTGGGTCGGGCTTTCAGCCCCAGCATTTT. Amino acid sequence: CAWSGGSGFQPQHF. The full variable domain, with the rest looked up from reference TRBV30 and TRBJ1-5, is SQTIHQWPATLVQPVGSPLSLECTVEGTSNPNLYWYRQAAGRGLQLLFYSVGIGQISSEVPQNLSASRPQDRQFILSSKKLLLSDSGFYLCAWSGGSGFQPQHFGDGTRLSIL.

This clone appeared once. The V gene is TRBV10-3, the J gene TRBJ2-2; D ambiguous. The length of the CDR3 is 13 residues. The germline V and J ends were trimmed by 4 bases and 1 base, with 4 bases remaining between them. Germline values: CDR1 ENHRY, CDR2 SYGVKD. In DNA, the CDR3 is TGTGCCATCAGTGGGGGGAACACCGGGGAGCTGTTTTTT. It translates to CAISGGNTGELFF.

This sequence joins TRBV6-5 and TRBJ2-5, with TRBD2 as a possible D gene (6 bases). Germline loops: CDR1 MNHEY, CDR2 SVGAGI. CDR3 size: 14 residues. V dropped 4 bases and J dropped 3 bases, with 12 bases sitting between them. The CDR3 DNA follows: TGTGCCAGCAGTTTACACCTAGCGAAAGAGACCCAGTACTTC. Amino acids: CASSLHLAKETQYF.